This T cell receptor beta chain was retrieved from a study of T cells after yellow fever vaccination (dated by TCRdb to between 2018 and 2021). About the full investigation: The SMART-Seq v4 Ultra Low Input RNA kit was used to prepare libraries from fractions with low cell numbers. Bulk PBMC replicates and cell subsets were isolated from blood drawn at multiple timepoints before and after both primary and secondary immunization. To follow T-cell clones before and after primary and booster YFV17D yellow fever vaccination, bulk TCR alpha and beta repertoires were sequenced over time. Two healthy male donors made up the cohort, one aged 18 to 30 years and the other aged 30 to 40 years. What the research found in general, with its limitations: After the booster, most clones that had expanded after primary vaccination were detected again (approximately 97% of CD4 and more than 85% of CD8), suggesting broad maintenance of memory. Compared with the primary T-cell response, the secondary T-cell response was weaker but faster, peaking on day 5 rather than day 15. A small fraction of clonotypes appeared in both the CD4 and CD8 compartments, likely as a result of convergent recombination. The study included only two donors, which limits how far the findings can be generalized. Computational filtering was required because FACS-sorted repertoires could contain abundant contaminating clonotypes from the bulk population.

TCR cDNA was synthesized by 5'RACE template switching, through which a universal primer site and unique molecular identifiers were introduced. Priming of cDNA synthesis was performed from both the TCR alpha and TCR beta constant segments. Library amplification involved two PCR steps, and the second step added sample barcodes and sequencing adapters. Libraries were sequenced on Illumina HiSeq 2500 (2x100 bp) or NovaSeq (2x150 bp). As for the authors' bioinformatics: Demultiplexing of reads and collapsing into UMI consensus sequences were performed with MIGEC, and V(D)J alignment was carried out with MiXCR. Using edgeR on replicate PBMC samples, clonotypes were called vaccine-responding if FDR was below 0.01 and the log2 fold change was above 5 up to day 15. CD4 or CD8 identity was assigned to each bulk clonotype according to whether the clonotype was present at higher abundance in the sequenced CD4 repertoire or the sequenced CD8 repertoire. The public reads were reanalyzed by TCRdb: fastp trimming at Q25, MiXCR alignment, in-frame beta chains only. Rows matching on CDR3 protein sequence are summarized as one entry with the most common DNA and genes. TCRdb's processing, not the authors', yielded these V and J calls. The sample table shows 300,000 or so distinct CDR3 sequences, and 10% to 15% are seen once. The biggest ten clones account for about 0.51% of the sample.

This clonotype occurred a few times. This clone's antigen is unknown. Per-base qualities were not stored, and no clone one base away is much larger. The treatment or condition label on this specimen signifies: live attenuated yellow fever vaccine strain. PBMCs were isolated from peripheral blood using a standard Ficoll-Paque protocol. Dynabeads CD4 and CD8 positive selection kits were used to isolate CD4 and CD8 T-cell fractions. TriZol was used to extract RNA from bulk PBMCs, from CD4 and CD8 fractions, and from dextramer-positive and dextramer-negative fractions. The sample consisted of CD4+ T cells sorted from PBMCs, taken 45 days after the yellow fever booster vaccination. The sequence came from a man aged 30 to 39 who received the YFV17D yellow fever vaccine.

The sequence in DNA is TGTGCCAGCAGGCGGGGGGGCGGCTACACCTTC. It translates to CASRRGGGYTF. The chain is made from TRBV6-2 or TRBV6-3 and TRBJ1-2; a tentative D call is TRBD1 (6 bases match). V and J lose 6 bases and 8 bases, and a span of 10 bases separates them. From the germline V gene, CDR1 is MNHEY and CDR2 is SVGEGT. Inclusive of the bounding cysteine and phenylalanine, the CDR3 is 11 residues long. Of the read, only the CDR3 DNA is kept; its 33 bases are in frame from base 1.